Here is one TCR beta chain with its context. Its specificity is unknown. This record belongs to a study of response to subunit inactivated influenza vaccine. Study observations and caveats: Authors suggested each seasonal influenza vaccination recruits few new T cells.

TCRdb re-called the RT-PCR reads through MiXCR, storing one row per CDR3 protein. Of 150,000 or so distinct CDR3 sequences listed, about a tenth are singletons. This material consisted of non-naive T cells sorted from PBMCs, taken roughly 48 days after vaccination. This receptor was taken from a middle-aged man who received an inactivated influenza vaccine.

The CDR3 region has the DNA TGCAGTGCTAGAGATCCGGCGGGAGTGAGGGAGCAGTACTTC. The encoded protein is CSARDPAGVREQYF. The chain joins TRBV20-1 to TRBJ2-7, with 7 bases lining up with TRBD2. Unmatched junction bases numbered 9, after V lost 0 bases and J lost 7 bases. There are 14 residues in the CDR3. Germline V gives CDR1 DFQATT, CDR2 SNEGSKA (reference sequence).